This T cell receptor (beta chain) was retrieved from a study of T cells after yellow fever vaccination. As for the study in general: Fractions containing few cells were prepared with SMART-Seq v4 Ultra Low Input.

5'RACE template switching generated TCR cDNA, adding a universal primer site and UMIs. TCRdb fed the 5' RACE reads into MiXCR, producing one record per CDR3 protein. The table lists approximately 550,000 distinct CDR3 sequences, around 21% of them singletons. About this clonotype itself: Its antigen is still unknown.

V lost 2 bases to trimming and J lost 0 bases, with 12 bases between them. This CDR3 spans 16 amino acids. Germline CDR1 is SGDLS and CDR2 is YYNGEE. Study observations and caveats: A weaker but faster secondary response was observed, peaking on day 5 versus 15.

This TCR derives from a man aged 30 to 45 who received the YFV17D yellow fever vaccine. This sample comprised PBMCs, obtained 15 days after the yellow fever booster vaccination. V is TRBV9 and J is TRBJ2-1; tentative D call: TRBD2 (5 bases). CDR3 amino acids: CASSVELGRSYNEQFF. Here the CDR3 DNA reads TGTGCCAGCAGCGTGGAACTAGGACGCTCCTACAATGAGCAGTTCTTC.